Detailed here is one TCR beta chain. There were no recent acute infections or vaccinations among the donors, who were healthy HIV-negative adults. The ends were cut back, 6 bases at V and 8 bases at J, with 22 bases in the middle. This CDR3 is built from 15 residues. In germline, CDR1 is KGHSH, CDR2 LQKENI. These data originate in a study of shared clonotypes between healthy human individuals. Running of the assay took place at deep level. Using immunoSEQ multiplex PCR, the repertoire was profiled, and TCRdb retains in-frame clones only, with some absent. This sample has over a million clones, with around 98.5% found just once.

The rearrangement uses TRBV18 and TRBJ1-2, with a weak D call TRBD1 (5 bases). The sample consisted of naive CD4+ T cells sorted from blood. Subset denoted: CD45RA+ positively selected. The TCR sequence derives from a man aged 30-40 years in good health. The CDR3 region is CASSTGPTVEYGYTF. The CDR3 region has the DNA TGTGCCAGCTCGACGGGACCTACAGTGGAATACGGCTACACCTTC.